Listed below are T cell receptor beta chains from one sample, sequenced in a study of shared T cell receptors in the human thymus. Measured with immunoSEQ multiplex PCR; TCRdb has only the in-frame clones, and not every one. The sample lists about 500,000 clones, approximately 80% occurring once. These data also formed part of another study, on human thymus T cells.

The source material was thymocytes. These receptors came from a boy in the first two years of life with a congenital heart defect. Each CDR3 is given with its conserved first and last residue. The order of the fields is CDR3 DNA, CDR3 protein, J gene, clone size, D gene, V gene. The D gene is left open where the match is weak. Expanded clones get a size class; other rows say once, few or many, or leave the size out.

CDR3 DNA: TGTGCCAGCAGCGCAACTACAGGGCGGACTGAAGCTTTCTTT; CDR3 protein: CASSATTGRTEAFF; J gene: TRBJ1-1; clone size: NA; D gene: NA; V gene: TRBV11-1
CDR3 DNA: TGTGCCAGCAGACAACCGGGACAGGGGGAGGATAATGAGCAGTTCTTC; CDR3 protein: CASRQPGQGEDNEQFF; J gene: TRBJ2-1; clone size: NA; D gene: TRBD1; V gene: TRBV2
CDR3 DNA: TGTGCCAGCAGTTACTCAGGGGTTCAGCCCCAGCATTTT; CDR3 protein: CASSYSGVQPQHF; J gene: TRBJ1-5; clone size: NA; D gene: NA; V gene: TRBV6-5
CDR3 DNA: TGTGCCAGCAGCTCTCCGGGACTAGCGGGAGGGCCGGGGAATGAGCAGTTCTTC; CDR3 protein: CASSSPGLAGGPGNEQFF; J gene: TRBJ2-1; clone size: NA; D gene: TRBD2; V gene: TRBV7-2
CDR3 DNA: TGTGCCAGCAGCCACGGGGGAGGCGAGCAGTACTTC; CDR3 protein: CASSHGGGEQYF; J gene: TRBJ2-7; clone size: NA; D gene: NA; V gene: TRBV28
CDR3 DNA: TGTGCCAGCAACCGCGGACCAGGGGACGAGCAGTACTTC; CDR3 protein: CASNRGPGDEQYF; J gene: TRBJ2-7; clone size: NA; D gene: NA; V gene: TRBV9
CDR3 DNA: TGTGCCAGCAGTGAGGAGGACGAGGGGGGGCTTAATGAAAAACTGTTTTTT; CDR3 protein: CASSEEDEGGLNEKLFF; J gene: TRBJ1-4; clone size: NA; D gene: NA; V gene: TRBV25-1
CDR3 DNA: TGTGCCAGCAGTGAATCAGGCACTGAAGCTTTCTTT; CDR3 protein: CASSESGTEAFF; J gene: TRBJ1-1; clone size: once; D gene: NA; V gene: TRBV25-1
CDR3 DNA: TGTGCCAGCAGCCCAAGGGTACGAGACAGGGAGGACACCGGGGAGCTGTTTTTT; CDR3 protein: CASSPRVRDREDTGELFF; J gene: TRBJ2-2; clone size: NA; D gene: NA; V gene: TRBV7-3
CDR3 DNA: TGTGCCATCAGCGAAGGAGGGGGCCTTAATGAAAAACTGTTTTTT; CDR3 protein: CAISEGGGLNEKLFF; J gene: TRBJ1-4; clone size: NA; D gene: TRBD1; V gene: TRBV10-3
CDR3 DNA: TGTGCCAGCAGTGTTCATACCGGGACAGGGGCCCCCTACGAGCAGTACTTC; CDR3 protein: CASSVHTGTGAPYEQYF; J gene: TRBJ2-7; clone size: NA; D gene: TRBD1; V gene: TRBV6-1
CDR3 DNA: TGTGCCAGCAGCCAAGAGGACGTTAGCGGGAGAGGTGACATTCAGTACTTC; CDR3 protein: CASSQEDVSGRGDIQYF; J gene: TRBJ2-4; clone size: NA; D gene: TRBD2; V gene: TRBV4-2
CDR3 DNA: TGTGCCAGCTCACCACAGACAGGGTACCAAGAGACCCAGTACTTC; CDR3 protein: CASSPQTGYQETQYF; J gene: TRBJ2-5; clone size: NA; D gene: TRBD1; V gene: TRBV18
CDR3 DNA: TGTGCCAGCAGTTTTAGGCAGGGGGGCACTGAAGCTTTCTTT; CDR3 protein: CASSFRQGGTEAFF; J gene: TRBJ1-1; clone size: NA; D gene: TRBD1; V gene: TRBV28
CDR3 DNA: TGTGCCAGCAGGCCCGGGACATTTATGGCGGGAGAGGCCGGGGAGCTGTTTTTT; CDR3 protein: CASRPGTFMAGEAGELFF; J gene: TRBJ2-2; clone size: NA; D gene: NA; V gene: TRBV27
CDR3 DNA: TGTGCCTGGAGTGTACCTCCGGTGGGGCTACTCGAGCAGTACTTC; CDR3 protein: CAWSVPPVGLLEQYF; J gene: TRBJ2-7; clone size: NA; D gene: NA; V gene: TRBV30
CDR3 DNA: TGTGCCAGCAGTCTAAGAGCGCCATACAATGAGCAGTTCTTC; CDR3 protein: CASSLRAPYNEQFF; J gene: TRBJ2-1; clone size: NA; D gene: NA; V gene: TRBV27
CDR3 DNA: TGTGCCAGCAGTTTTCACTCCGGGACAGGGTACTACGAGCAGTACTTC; CDR3 protein: CASSFHSGTGYYEQYF; J gene: TRBJ2-7; clone size: NA; D gene: TRBD1; V gene: TRBV6-5
CDR3 DNA: TGCGCCAGCACGCGGTTGTGGAGGGCCGAGACCCAGTACTTC; CDR3 protein: CASTRLWRAETQYF; J gene: TRBJ2-5; clone size: NA; D gene: NA; V gene: TRBV5-1
CDR3 DNA: TGTGCCAGCAGTTTAGTAGGACTCCGAAGGAGGTCCTACAATGAGCAGTTCTTC; CDR3 protein: CASSLVGLRRRSYNEQFF; J gene: TRBJ2-1; clone size: NA; D gene: NA; V gene: TRBV28
CDR3 DNA: TGTGCCAGCAGCTCCCTAGATACGCAGTATTTT; CDR3 protein: CASSSLDTQYF; J gene: TRBJ2-3; clone size: NA; D gene: NA; V gene: TRBV27
CDR3 DNA: TGTGCCAGCAGCGGCGGACTAGGGGCTAGAGAGCAGTACTTC; CDR3 protein: CASSGGLGAREQYF; J gene: TRBJ2-7; clone size: NA; D gene: TRBD2; V gene: TRBV5-6
CDR3 DNA: TGTGCCAGCAGCCCAATGACAGGGGTTCCCTACGAGCAGTACTTC; CDR3 protein: CASSPMTGVPYEQYF; J gene: TRBJ2-7; clone size: NA; D gene: TRBD1; V gene: TRBV11-3
CDR3 DNA: TGTGCCAGCAGCCAAGATCAACGGGACAGGCGAAAGGGGGACACTGAAGCTTTCTTT; CDR3 protein: CASSQDQRDRRKGDTEAFF; J gene: TRBJ1-1; clone size: NA; D gene: TRBD1; V gene: TRBV14
CDR3 DNA: TGTGCCAGCAGCTTGGGGGACAAGTCCCGCTCTGGAAACACCATATATTTT; CDR3 protein: CASSLGDKSRSGNTIYF; J gene: TRBJ1-3; clone size: NA; D gene: NA; V gene: TRBV5-4
CDR3 DNA: TGTGCCAGCAGTGAACTGGGCGGGCCCGGGGTCAATGAGCAGTTCTTC; CDR3 protein: CASSELGGPGVNEQFF; J gene: TRBJ2-1; clone size: once; D gene: NA; V gene: TRBV6-1
CDR3 DNA: TGTGCCACCCCCCGGAGACCCGCATTCCACTATAGCAATCAGCCCCAGCATTTT; CDR3 protein: CATPRRPAFHYSNQPQHF; J gene: TRBJ1-5; clone size: NA; D gene: NA; V gene: TRBV19
CDR3 DNA: TGCGCCAGCAGCCGATCCGGGACAGAACCATATAGCAATCAGCCCCAGCATTTT; CDR3 protein: CASSRSGTEPYSNQPQHF; J gene: TRBJ1-5; clone size: NA; D gene: TRBD1; V gene: TRBV23-1
CDR3 DNA: TGTGCCAGCAGCTTAGCGGGGGTAGCGGAGAACACCGGGGAGCTGTTTTTT; CDR3 protein: CASSLAGVAENTGELFF; J gene: TRBJ2-2; clone size: NA; D gene: NA; V gene: TRBV7-9
CDR3 DNA: TGTGCCAGCAGCTTAGCGGCTGAGCAGTTCTTC; CDR3 protein: CASSLAAEQFF; J gene: TRBJ2-1; clone size: NA; D gene: NA; V gene: TRBV7-8
CDR3 DNA: TGTGCCAGTTCGAGCGTGAGGCGGGAGACCCAGTACTTC; CDR3 protein: CASSSVRRETQYF; J gene: TRBJ2-5; clone size: NA; D gene: NA; V gene: TRBV11-3
CDR3 DNA: TGTGCCAGCAGTCCAAGACTAGCGGAATACAATGAGCAGTTCTTC; CDR3 protein: CASSPRLAEYNEQFF; J gene: TRBJ2-1; clone size: NA; D gene: TRBD2; V gene: TRBV6-5
CDR3 DNA: TGCGCCAGCAGCCAAGATAGGGAGACTAGCGGTTACAATGAGCAGTTCTTC; CDR3 protein: CASSQDRETSGYNEQFF; J gene: TRBJ2-1; clone size: NA; D gene: TRBD2; V gene: TRBV4-3
CDR3 DNA: TGTGCCATCAGTCCCTGGGGGACAGGGGCCTCTGGGGCCAACGTCCTGACTTTC; CDR3 protein: CAISPWGTGASGANVLTF; J gene: TRBJ2-6; clone size: NA; D gene: TRBD1; V gene: TRBV10-3
CDR3 DNA: TGTGCCAGCAGCTCCCCTAGGGCGAAGCCTGACTCAGGGGCCTACGAGCAGTACTTC; CDR3 protein: CASSSPRAKPDSGAYEQYF; J gene: TRBJ2-7; clone size: NA; D gene: NA; V gene: TRBV11-2
CDR3 DNA: TGTGCCACCAGCGAGCGGAGGGGTCAGAACACCGGGGAGCTGTTTTTT; CDR3 protein: CATSERRGQNTGELFF; J gene: TRBJ2-2; clone size: NA; D gene: NA; V gene: TRBV15
CDR3 DNA: TGCAGCGTGAATTCGTCCCAAAGGAGACGGCCCTCCGAAGCTTTCTTT; CDR3 protein: CSVNSSQRRRPSEAFF; J gene: TRBJ1-1; clone size: NA; D gene: NA; V gene: TRBV29-1
CDR3 DNA: TGTGCCAGCGGTCGCAGGGATACGCAGTATTTT; CDR3 protein: CASGRRDTQYF; J gene: TRBJ2-3; clone size: few; D gene: NA; V gene: TRBV7-8
CDR3 DNA: TGTGCCAGCAGCCAGGGGACCGGGACTAGCGACTACGAGCAGTACTTC; CDR3 protein: CASSQGTGTSDYEQYF; J gene: TRBJ2-7; clone size: NA; D gene: TRBD2; V gene: TRBV14
CDR3 DNA: TGTGCCAGCAGTGCCTGGGACACCTCAACTAATGAAAAACTGTTTTTT; CDR3 protein: CASSAWDTSTNEKLFF; J gene: TRBJ1-4; clone size: NA; D gene: NA; V gene: TRBV25-1
CDR3 DNA: TGTGCCAGCAGCCCCGGGGGGGGTCTCTTGAACACTGAAGCTTTCTTT; CDR3 protein: CASSPGGGLLNTEAFF; J gene: TRBJ1-1; clone size: NA; D gene: NA; V gene: TRBV7-2
CDR3 DNA: TGTGCCAGCAGTCTAGCGTGGACATTTCAGGAAGCGGGAGTTACGGGGGAGCTGTTTTTT; CDR3 protein: CASSLAWTFQEAGVTGELFF; J gene: TRBJ2-2; clone size: NA; D gene: TRBD2; V gene: TRBV27
CDR3 DNA: TGTGCCATCAAAACTGGGGACAGTACCTCCTACGAGCAGTACTTC; CDR3 protein: CAIKTGDSTSYEQYF; J gene: TRBJ2-7; clone size: once; D gene: TRBD1; V gene: TRBV10-3
CDR3 DNA: TGTGCCACCAGCAAAACGAGGCCGTTCTCTGGAAACACCATATATTTT; CDR3 protein: CATSKTRPFSGNTIYF; J gene: TRBJ1-3; clone size: NA; D gene: NA; V gene: TRBV15
CDR3 DNA: TGTGCCAGCAGTGAATTGGGGTCTAGCCGGGTCTACGAGCAGTACTTC; CDR3 protein: CASSELGSSRVYEQYF; J gene: TRBJ2-7; clone size: NA; D gene: NA; V gene: TRBV25-1
CDR3 DNA: TGCGCCAGCAGCCAAAGCCAACTAGCGGTAGGGGATACGCAGTATTTT; CDR3 protein: CASSQSQLAVGDTQYF; J gene: TRBJ2-3; clone size: few; D gene: TRBD2; V gene: TRBV4-1
CDR3 DNA: TGTGCCTGGAGTGTAGTGGGGGGATACTCCTACAATGAGCAGTTCTTC; CDR3 protein: CAWSVVGGYSYNEQFF; J gene: TRBJ2-1; clone size: NA; D gene: NA; V gene: TRBV30
CDR3 DNA: TGTGCCAGCAGCGAACCGGGTGGAAGCTCCTACAATGAGCAGTTCTTC; CDR3 protein: CASSEPGGSSYNEQFF; J gene: TRBJ2-1; clone size: NA; D gene: NA; V gene: TRBV28
CDR3 DNA: TGCAGCGTTGTAGGTACCGTGTGGCTAGCGGGATACAATGAGCAGTTCTTC; CDR3 protein: CSVVGTVWLAGYNEQFF; J gene: TRBJ2-1; clone size: NA; D gene: TRBD2; V gene: TRBV29-1
CDR3 DNA: TGCGCCAGCAGCCAAGATCGCGGTATTTCGAAGCAGCCCCAGCATTTT; CDR3 protein: CASSQDRGISKQPQHF; J gene: TRBJ1-5; clone size: NA; D gene: NA; V gene: TRBV4-3
CDR3 DNA: TGCAGCGTTGAAGGGGGCACTGGAAACACCATATATTTT; CDR3 protein: CSVEGGTGNTIYF; J gene: TRBJ1-3; clone size: few; D gene: NA; V gene: TRBV29-1
CDR3 DNA: TGTGCCAGCAGCTTGAGACAGGGGGAGGACACTGAAGCTTTCTTT; CDR3 protein: CASSLRQGEDTEAFF; J gene: TRBJ1-1; clone size: NA; D gene: TRBD1; V gene: TRBV5-5
CDR3 DNA: TGCGCCAGCAGCTATCTAGGGCGGGGTTCGGAAAAACTGTTTTTT; CDR3 protein: CASSYLGRGSEKLFF; J gene: TRBJ1-4; clone size: NA; D gene: NA; V gene: TRBV5-1
CDR3 DNA: TGTGCTAGTGGTCCTACCCGCGGAAAATACAATGAGCAGTTCTTC; CDR3 protein: CASGPTRGKYNEQFF; J gene: TRBJ2-1; clone size: NA; D gene: NA; V gene: TRBV12-5
CDR3 DNA: TGTGCCACCAGCAGTGCCCCCGGGGGGAGTAGACAGCCCCAGCATTTT; CDR3 protein: CATSSAPGGSRQPQHF; J gene: TRBJ1-5; clone size: NA; D gene: NA; V gene: TRBV15
CDR3 DNA: TGTGCCAGCAGCCCCGAAGGGGCTCCAGCTAACTATGGCTACACCTTC; CDR3 protein: CASSPEGAPANYGYTF; J gene: TRBJ1-2; clone size: NA; D gene: NA; V gene: TRBV16
CDR3 DNA: TGTGCCAGCTCAGCCGGACAGCGGATGCAAGAGACCCAGTACTTC; CDR3 protein: CASSAGQRMQETQYF; J gene: TRBJ2-5; clone size: NA; D gene: NA; V gene: TRBV18
CDR3 DNA: TGCGCCAGCAGCCTACAGGCCCTAGGGACTGAAGCTTTCTTT; CDR3 protein: CASSLQALGTEAFF; J gene: TRBJ1-1; clone size: few; D gene: NA; V gene: TRBV5-1
CDR3 DNA: TGTGCCAGCAGCTTATTAGCCGAGCAGTACTTC; CDR3 protein: CASSLLAEQYF; J gene: TRBJ2-7; clone size: NA; D gene: NA; V gene: TRBV7-2
CDR3 DNA: TGTGCCAGCAGCTTAGGGCGTCTAGCCTATGGCTACACCTTC; CDR3 protein: CASSLGRLAYGYTF; J gene: TRBJ1-2; clone size: NA; D gene: NA; V gene: TRBV7-8